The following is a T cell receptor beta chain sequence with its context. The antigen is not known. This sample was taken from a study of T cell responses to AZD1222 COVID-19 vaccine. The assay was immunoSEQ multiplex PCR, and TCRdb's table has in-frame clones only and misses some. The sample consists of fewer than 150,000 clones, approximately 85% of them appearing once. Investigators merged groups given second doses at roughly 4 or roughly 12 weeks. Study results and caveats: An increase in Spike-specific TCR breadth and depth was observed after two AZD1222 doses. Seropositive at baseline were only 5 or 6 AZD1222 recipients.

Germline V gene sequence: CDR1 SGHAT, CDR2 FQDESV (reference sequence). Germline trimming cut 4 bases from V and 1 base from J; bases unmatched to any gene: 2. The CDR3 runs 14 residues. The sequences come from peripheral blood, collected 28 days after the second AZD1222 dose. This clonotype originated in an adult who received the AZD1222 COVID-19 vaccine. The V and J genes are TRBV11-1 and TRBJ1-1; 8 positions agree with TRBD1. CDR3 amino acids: CASSSGQGNTEAFF. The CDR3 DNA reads TGTGCCAGCAGCTCCGGACAGGGGAACACTGAAGCTTTCTTT.